This TCR beta chain appears in the sequencing data of a study of beta chain features in type 1 diabetes. As every portion of the isolated RNA was reverse transcribed, the sequencing read expressed TCRB transcripts. This table comes from immunoSEQ multiplex PCR, and its TCRdb copy is limited to in-frame clones, with some not included. The sample lists nearly 250,000 clones; roughly 13% were seen once. This clone has just a few counts. Trimming stripped 10 bases from V and 9 bases from J, with 17 bases between. The CDR3 consists of 12 residues. Germline values: CDR1 MNHEY, CDR2 SVGAGI. What was sequenced was naive CD4+ T cells from blood. This chain uses TRBV6-5 with TRBJ2-3; a possible D gene is TRBD2 (5 bases). This clonotype was obtained from a woman aged 40 to 55 in good health. The CDR3 DNA follows: TGTGCCACCCACCAGACTAAAGGCACGCAGTATTTT. Translation: CATHQTKGTQYF.